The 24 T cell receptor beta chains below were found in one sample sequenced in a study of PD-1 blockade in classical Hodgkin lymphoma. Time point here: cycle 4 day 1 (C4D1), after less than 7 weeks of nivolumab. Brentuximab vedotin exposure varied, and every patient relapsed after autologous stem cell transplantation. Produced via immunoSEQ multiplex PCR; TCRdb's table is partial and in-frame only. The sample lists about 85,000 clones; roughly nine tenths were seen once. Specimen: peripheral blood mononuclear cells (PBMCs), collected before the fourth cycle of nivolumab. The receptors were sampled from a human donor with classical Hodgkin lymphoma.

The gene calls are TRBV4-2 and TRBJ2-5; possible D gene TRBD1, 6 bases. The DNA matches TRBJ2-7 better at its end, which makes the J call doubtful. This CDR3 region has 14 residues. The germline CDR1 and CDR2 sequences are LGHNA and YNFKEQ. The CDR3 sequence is CASSQLQGSYEQYF. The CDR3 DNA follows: TGTGCCAGCAGCCAACTCCAGGGGTCCTACGAGCAGTACTTC.

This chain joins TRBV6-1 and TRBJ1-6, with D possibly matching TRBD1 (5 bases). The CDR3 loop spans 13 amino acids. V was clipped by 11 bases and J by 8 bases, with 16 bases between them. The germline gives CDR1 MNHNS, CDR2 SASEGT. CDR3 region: CAGTTASYSPLHF. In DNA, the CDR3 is TGTGCCGGTACGACAGCCTCTTATTCACCCCTCCACTTT.

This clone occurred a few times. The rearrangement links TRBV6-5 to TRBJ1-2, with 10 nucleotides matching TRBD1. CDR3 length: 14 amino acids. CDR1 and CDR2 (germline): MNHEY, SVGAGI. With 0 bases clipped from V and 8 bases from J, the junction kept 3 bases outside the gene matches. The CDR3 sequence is CASSYSTGGRGYTF. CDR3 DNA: TGTGCCAGCAGTTACTCGACAGGGGGCAGGGGCTACACCTTC.

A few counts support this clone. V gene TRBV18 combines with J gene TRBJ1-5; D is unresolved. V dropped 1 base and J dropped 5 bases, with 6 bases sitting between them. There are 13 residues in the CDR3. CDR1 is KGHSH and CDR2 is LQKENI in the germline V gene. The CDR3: CASSPRTDQPQHF. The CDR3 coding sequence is TGTGCCAGCTCACCACGGACGGATCAGCCCCAGCATTTT.

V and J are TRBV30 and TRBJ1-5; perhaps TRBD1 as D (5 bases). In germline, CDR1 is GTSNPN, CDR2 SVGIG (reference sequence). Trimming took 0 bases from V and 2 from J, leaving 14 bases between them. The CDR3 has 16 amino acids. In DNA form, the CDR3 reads TGTGCCTGGAGTGTACTAAGGGGCGGTGGCAATCAGCCCCAGCATTTT. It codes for CAWSVLRGGGNQPQHF.

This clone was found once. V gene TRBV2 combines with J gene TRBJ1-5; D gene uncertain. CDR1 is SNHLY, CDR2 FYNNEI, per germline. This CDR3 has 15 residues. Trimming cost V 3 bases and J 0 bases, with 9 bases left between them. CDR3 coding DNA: TGTGCCAGCAGTGACAGGTCTTATAGCAATCAGCCCCAGCATTTT. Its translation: CASSDRSYSNQPQHF.

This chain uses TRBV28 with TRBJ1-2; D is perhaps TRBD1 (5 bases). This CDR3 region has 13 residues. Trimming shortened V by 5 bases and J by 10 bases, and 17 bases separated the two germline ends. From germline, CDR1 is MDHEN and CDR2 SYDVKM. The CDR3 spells CASSPGTQGTYTF. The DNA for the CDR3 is TGTGCCAGCAGTCCTGGAACCCAGGGAACCTACACCTTC.

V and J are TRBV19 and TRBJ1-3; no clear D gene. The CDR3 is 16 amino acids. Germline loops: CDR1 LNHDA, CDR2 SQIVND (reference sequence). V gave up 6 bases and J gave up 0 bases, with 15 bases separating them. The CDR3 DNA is TGTGCCAGTAGCACCTCCGGCGACACCTCTGGAAACACCATATATTTT. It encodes CASSTSGDTSGNTIYF.

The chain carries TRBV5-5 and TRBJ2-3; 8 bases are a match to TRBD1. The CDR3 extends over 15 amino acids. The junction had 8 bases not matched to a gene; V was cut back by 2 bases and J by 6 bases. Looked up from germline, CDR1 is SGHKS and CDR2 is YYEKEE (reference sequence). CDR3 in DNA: TGTGCCAGCAGCTTTGGACAGGGCGGGGCCGATACGCAGTATTTT. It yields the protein CASSFGQGGADTQYF.

CDR3 residues: CASSRGRVSPLHF. The CDR3 DNA reads TGTGCCAGCAGTCGGGGACGGGTTTCACCCCTCCACTTT. The chain has TRBV6-6 and TRBJ1-6, with a possible D match to TRBD1 (5 bases). Germline-derived CDR1 and CDR2 are MNHNY and SVGAGI (reference sequence). CDR3 length: 13 amino acids. Between the trimmed V and J ends, which lost 5 bases and 9 bases, there was a span of 11 bases.

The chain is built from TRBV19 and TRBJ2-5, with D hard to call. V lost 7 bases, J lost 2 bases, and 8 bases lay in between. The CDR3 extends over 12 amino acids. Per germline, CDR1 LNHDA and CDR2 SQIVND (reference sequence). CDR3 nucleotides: TGTGCCAGTACGGACCGTCAAGAGACCCAGTACTTC. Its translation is CASTDRQETQYF.

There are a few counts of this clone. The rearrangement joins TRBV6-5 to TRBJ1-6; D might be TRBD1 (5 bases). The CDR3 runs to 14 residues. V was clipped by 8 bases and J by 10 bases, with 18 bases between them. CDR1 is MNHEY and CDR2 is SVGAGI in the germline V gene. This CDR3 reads CASHMDTGGSPLHF. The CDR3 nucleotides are TGTGCCAGCCATATGGACACCGGTGGGTCACCCCTCCACTTT.

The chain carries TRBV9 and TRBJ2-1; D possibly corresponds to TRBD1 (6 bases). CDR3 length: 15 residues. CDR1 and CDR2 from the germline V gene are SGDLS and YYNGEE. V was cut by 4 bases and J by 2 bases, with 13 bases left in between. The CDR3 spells CASSPQDRAYNEQFF. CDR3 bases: TGTGCCAGCAGCCCCCAGGACAGAGCCTACAATGAGCAGTTCTTC. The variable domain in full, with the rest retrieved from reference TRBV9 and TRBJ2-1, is DSGVTQTPKHLITATGQRVTLRCSPRSGDLSVYWYQQSLDQGLQFLIQYYNGEERAKGNILERFSAQQFPDLHSELNLSSLELGDSALYFCASSPQDRAYNEQFFGPGTRLTVL.

CDR3 bases: TGTGCCAGCAGTAAACCCACAGGGGGCTGGACAGATACGCAGTATTTT. This gives the protein CASSKPTGGWTDTQYF. The gene calls are TRBV7-2 and TRBJ2-3; 9 bases are shared with TRBD1. The germline CDR1 and CDR2 sequences are SGHTA and FQGNSA. This CDR3 spans 16 amino acids. Trimming at V came to 6 bases and at J to 3 bases, leaving 10 bases not matched to a gene.

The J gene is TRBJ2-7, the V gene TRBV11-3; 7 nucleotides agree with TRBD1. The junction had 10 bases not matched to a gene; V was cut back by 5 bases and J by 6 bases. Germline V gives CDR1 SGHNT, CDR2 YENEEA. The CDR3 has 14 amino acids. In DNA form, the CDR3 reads TGTGCCAGCAGCCCCCGGACAGGTGGAGGCGAGCAGTACTTC. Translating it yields CASSPRTGGGEQYF. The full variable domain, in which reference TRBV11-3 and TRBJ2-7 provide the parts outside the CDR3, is EAGVVQSPRYKIIEKKQPVAFWCNPISGHNTLYWYLQNLGQGPELLIRYENEEAVDDSQLPKDRFSAERLKGVDSTLKIQPAELGDSAVYLCASSPRTGGGEQYFGPGTRLTVT.

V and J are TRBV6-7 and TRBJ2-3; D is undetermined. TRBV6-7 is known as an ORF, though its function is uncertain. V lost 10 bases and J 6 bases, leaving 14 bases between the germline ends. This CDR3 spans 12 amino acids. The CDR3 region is CANPHDFDTQYF. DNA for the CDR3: TGTGCCAATCCACATGACTTTGATACGCAGTATTTT.

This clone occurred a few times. This CDR3 is CASRALLGGGETQYF. The DNA for the CDR3 is TGTGCCAGCAGGGCCCTTCTAGGGGGAGGCGAGACCCAGTACTTC. The rearrangement uses TRBV6-1 and TRBJ2-5; D assignment may be TRBD1 or TRBD2 (6 bases each). Trimming took off 6 bases at V and 5 bases at J, with 19 bases between the two ends. Germline V gene sequence: CDR1 MNHNS, CDR2 SASEGT. CDR3 length equals 15 residues.

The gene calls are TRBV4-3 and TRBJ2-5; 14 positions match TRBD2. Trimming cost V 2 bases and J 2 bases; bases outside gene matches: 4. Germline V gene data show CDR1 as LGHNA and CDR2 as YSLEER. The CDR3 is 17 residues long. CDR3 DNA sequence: TGCGCCAGCAGCCAATATGGGACTAGCGGGGGTCAAGAGACCCAGTACTTC. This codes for CASSQYGTSGGQETQYF.

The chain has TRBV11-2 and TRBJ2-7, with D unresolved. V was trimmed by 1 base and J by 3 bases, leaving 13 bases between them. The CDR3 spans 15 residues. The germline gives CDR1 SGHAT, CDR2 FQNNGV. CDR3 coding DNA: TGTGCCAGCAGCTTAGGTTCTGCGAGTGGCTACGAGCAGTACTTC. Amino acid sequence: CASSLGSASGYEQYF. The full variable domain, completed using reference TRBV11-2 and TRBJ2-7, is EAGVAQSPRYKIIEKRQSVAFWCNPISGHATLYWYQQILGQGPKLLIQFQNNGVVDDSQLPKDRFSAERLKGVDSTLKIQPAKLEDSAVYLCASSLGSASGYEQYFGPGTRLTVT.

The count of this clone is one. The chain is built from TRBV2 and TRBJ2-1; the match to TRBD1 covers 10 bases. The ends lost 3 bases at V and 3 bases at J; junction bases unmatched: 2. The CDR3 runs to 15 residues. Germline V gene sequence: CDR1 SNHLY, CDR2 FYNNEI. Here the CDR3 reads CASSERTGGYNEQFF. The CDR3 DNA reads TGTGCCAGCAGTGAGCGGACAGGGGGCTACAATGAGCAGTTCTTC.

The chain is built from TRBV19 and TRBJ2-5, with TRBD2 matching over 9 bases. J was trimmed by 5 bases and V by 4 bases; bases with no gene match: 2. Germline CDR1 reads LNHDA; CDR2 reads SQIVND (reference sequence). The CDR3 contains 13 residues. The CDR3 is CASSSSGGETQYF. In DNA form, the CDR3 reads TGTGCCAGTAGTAGTAGCGGGGGCGAGACCCAGTACTTC.

The CDR3 here is CASSTELREGTQYF. The CDR3 nucleotides read TGTGCCAGCAGTACTGAGTTGCGGGAGGGGACCCAGTACTTC. This sequence joins TRBV25-1 and TRBJ2-5; TRBD2 aligns across 9 bases. The germline V gene has CDR1 MGHDK and CDR2 SYGVNS. Trimming removed 5 bases from V and 7 bases from J; junction bases left unmatched: 8. The CDR3 is 14 residues long.

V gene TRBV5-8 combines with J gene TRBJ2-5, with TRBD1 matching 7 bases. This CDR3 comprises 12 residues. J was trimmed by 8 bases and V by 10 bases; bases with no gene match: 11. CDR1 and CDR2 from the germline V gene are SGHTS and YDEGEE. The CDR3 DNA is TGTGCCGGGTCGAGGACAGGCCGTACCCAGTACTTC. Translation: CAGSRTGRTQYF.

CDR3 sequence reads: CASSHRDRGQSPLHF. The DNA of the CDR3 is TGTGCCAGCAGCCACAGGGACAGGGGGCAATCACCCCTCCACTTT. V usage is TRBV7-2 and J usage is TRBJ1-6, with TRBD1 matching 12 bases. The CDR3 runs 15 residues. The V gene end was trimmed by 5 bases and the J gene end by 10 bases; junction bases not matched to a gene: 6. Germline V CDR1 and CDR2: SGHTA, FQGNSA.